This T cell receptor (beta chain) was identified in a study of T-cell reconstitution after alpha-beta-depleted transplantation in children. A TCRbeta library incorporating unique molecular identifiers was prepared. Each CDR3 protein gets one entry after TCRdb re-called the PCR reads with MiXCR. The sample includes 490,000 or so distinct CDR3 sequences, approximately 12% of them seen just once. The CDR3 is 14 amino acids. V was clipped by 1 base and J by 5 bases, with 11 bases between them. CDR1 is LGHNA and CDR2 is YNFKEQ in the germline V gene. The sequencing used PBMCs from the stem cell graft donor, collected from the stem cell graft. The chain employs TRBV4-2 and TRBJ2-5, with D perhaps given as TRBD1 or TRBD2 (5 bases each). The TCR sequence derives from a human donor who donated a stem cell graft to a child with combined immunodeficiency. The CDR3 reads CASSQGGTVETQYF. CDR3 DNA: TGTGCCAGCAGCCAAGGGGGGACCGTGGAGACCCAGTACTTC.